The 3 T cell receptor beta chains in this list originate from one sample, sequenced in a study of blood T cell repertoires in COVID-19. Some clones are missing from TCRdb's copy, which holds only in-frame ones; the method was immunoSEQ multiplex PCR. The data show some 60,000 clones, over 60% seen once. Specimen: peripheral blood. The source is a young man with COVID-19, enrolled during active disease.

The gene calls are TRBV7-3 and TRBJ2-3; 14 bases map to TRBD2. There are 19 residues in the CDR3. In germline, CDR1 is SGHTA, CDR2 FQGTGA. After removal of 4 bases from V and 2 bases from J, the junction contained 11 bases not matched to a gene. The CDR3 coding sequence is TGTGCCAGCAGCTCCAGGGGACTAGCGGGAGAGGGGGCCACAGATACGCAGTATTTT. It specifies CASSSRGLAGEGATDTQYF.

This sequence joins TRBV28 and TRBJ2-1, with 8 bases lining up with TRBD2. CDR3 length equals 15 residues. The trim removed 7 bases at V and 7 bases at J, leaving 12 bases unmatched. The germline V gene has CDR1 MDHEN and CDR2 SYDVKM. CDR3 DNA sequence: TGTGCCAGCACCCACGGGGGGGGGCGTCGGAATGAGCAGTTCTTC. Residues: CASTHGGGRRNEQFF.

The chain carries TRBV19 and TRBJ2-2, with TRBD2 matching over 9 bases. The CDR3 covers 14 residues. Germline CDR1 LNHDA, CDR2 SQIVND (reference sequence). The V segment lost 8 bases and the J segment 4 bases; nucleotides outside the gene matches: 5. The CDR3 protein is CASRLAGPTGELFF. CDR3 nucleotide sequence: TGTGCCAGTCGGCTAGCGGGACCCACCGGGGAGCTGTTTTTT.